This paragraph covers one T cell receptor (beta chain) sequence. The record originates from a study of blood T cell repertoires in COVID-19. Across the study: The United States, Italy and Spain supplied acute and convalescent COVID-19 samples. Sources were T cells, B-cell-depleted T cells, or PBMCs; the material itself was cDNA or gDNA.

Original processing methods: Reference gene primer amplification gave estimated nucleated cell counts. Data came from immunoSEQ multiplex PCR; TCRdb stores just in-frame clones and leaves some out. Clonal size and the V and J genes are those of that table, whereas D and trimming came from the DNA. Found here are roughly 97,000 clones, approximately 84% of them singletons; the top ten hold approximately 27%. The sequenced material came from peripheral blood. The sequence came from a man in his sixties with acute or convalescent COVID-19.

The CDR3 sequence: CATSDSGFNLYNEQFF. The CDR3 region has the DNA TGTGCCACCAGTGATTCCGGTTTTAACCTCTACAATGAGCAGTTCTTC. The V and J genes are TRBV24-1 and TRBJ2-1; D unresolved. This CDR3 comprises 16 residues. Trimming left V 2 bases short and J 3 bases short, with 13 bases between. Germline CDR1 is KGHDR and CDR2 is SFDVKD.